What follows describes a single T cell receptor (beta chain). The target antigen is unknown. The data were taken from a study of cytomegalovirus exposure and HLA in healthy donors. Whole-study findings and limits: The authors listed 150 to 200 TCR beta chains as cytomegalovirus-associated. Many donors carried some public TCRs, although rarity characterized most TCR sequences. In vitro testing confirmed a few CMV-associated chains as specific for CMV antigens.

The method was immunoSEQ multiplex PCR; TCRdb's version includes in-frame clones alone and lacks a portion of them. The sample has about 160,000 clones, around four fifths seen once; the top ten hold 2% to 2.5%. Germline assignment: CDR1 LGHNA and CDR2 YSLEER. This CDR3 comprises 16 residues. The ends were cut back, 4 bases at V and 2 bases at J, with 18 bases in the middle. The chain recombines TRBV4-3 with TRBJ2-7; D might be TRBD2 (7 bases). Sequenced input: PBMCs. This TCR derives from a man aged 30 to 45 in good health and CMV-seropositive. The DNA for the CDR3 is TGCGCCAGCAGCCTCGTCTTGGGGGGGGCGGCCTACGAGCAGTACTTC. Residues: CASSLVLGGAAYEQYF.